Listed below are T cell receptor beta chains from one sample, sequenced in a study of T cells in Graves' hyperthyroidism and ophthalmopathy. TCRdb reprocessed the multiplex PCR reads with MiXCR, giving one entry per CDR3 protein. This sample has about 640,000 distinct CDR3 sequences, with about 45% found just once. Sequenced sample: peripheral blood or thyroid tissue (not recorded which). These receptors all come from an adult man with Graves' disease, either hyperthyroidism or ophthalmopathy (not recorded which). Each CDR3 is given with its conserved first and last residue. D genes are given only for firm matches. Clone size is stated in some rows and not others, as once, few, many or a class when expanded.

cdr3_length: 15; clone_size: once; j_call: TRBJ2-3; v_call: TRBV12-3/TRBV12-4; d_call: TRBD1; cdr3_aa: CASSDRQGVTDTQYF; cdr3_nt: TGTGCCAGCAGTGATAGACAGGGAGTCACAGATACGCAGTATTTT
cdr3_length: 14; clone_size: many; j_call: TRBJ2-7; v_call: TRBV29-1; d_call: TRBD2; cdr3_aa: CSVFSSGSEYEQYF; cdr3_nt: TGCAGCGTGTTCTCTAGCGGGAGCGAATACGAGCAGTACTTC
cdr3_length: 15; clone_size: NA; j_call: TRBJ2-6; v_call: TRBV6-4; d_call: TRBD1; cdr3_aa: CASSVTGFGANVLTF; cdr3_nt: TGTGCCAGCAGTGTGACAGGGTTCGGGGCCAACGTCCTGACTTTC
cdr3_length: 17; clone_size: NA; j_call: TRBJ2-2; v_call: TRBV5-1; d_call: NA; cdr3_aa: CASSLDPGAPGTGELFF; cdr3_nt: TGCGCCAGCAGCTTGGACCCCGGGGCCCCGGGGACCGGGGAGCTGTTTTTT
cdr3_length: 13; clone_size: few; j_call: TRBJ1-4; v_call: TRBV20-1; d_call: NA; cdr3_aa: CSAPGQTNEKLFF; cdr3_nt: TGCAGTGCTCCCGGACAGACTAATGAAAAACTGTTTTTT
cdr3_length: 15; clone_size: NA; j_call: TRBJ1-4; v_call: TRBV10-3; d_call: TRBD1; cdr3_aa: CAISEGDRTNEKLFF; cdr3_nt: TGTGCCATCAGTGAGGGGGACAGAACTAATGAAAAACTGTTTTTT
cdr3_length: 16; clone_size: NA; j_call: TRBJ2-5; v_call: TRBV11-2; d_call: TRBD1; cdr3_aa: CVSSTPGGRGGETQYF; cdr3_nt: TGTGTCAGCAGCACCCCAGGGGGCAGGGGAGGAGAGACCCAGTACTTC
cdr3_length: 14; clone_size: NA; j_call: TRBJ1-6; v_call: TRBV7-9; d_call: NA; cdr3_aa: CASSTRPSNSPLHF; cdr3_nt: TGTGCCAGCAGCACCCGGCCCTCTAATTCACCCCTCCACTTT
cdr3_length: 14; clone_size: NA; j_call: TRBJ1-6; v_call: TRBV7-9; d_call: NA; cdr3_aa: CASSIGRNSSPLHF; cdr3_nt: TGTGCCAGCAGCATCGGCAGAAATAGTTCACCCCTCCACTTT
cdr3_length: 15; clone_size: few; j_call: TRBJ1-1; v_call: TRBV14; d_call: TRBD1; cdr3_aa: CASSPEGARDTEAFF; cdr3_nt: TGTGCCAGCAGCCCGGAGGGGGCGAGAGATACTGAAGCTTTCTTT
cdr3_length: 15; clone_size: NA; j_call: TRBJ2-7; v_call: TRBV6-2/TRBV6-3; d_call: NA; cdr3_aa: CASRSRGYSSYEQYF; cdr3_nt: TGTGCCAGCAGGTCCAGGGGCTATTCCTCCTACGAGCAGTACTTC
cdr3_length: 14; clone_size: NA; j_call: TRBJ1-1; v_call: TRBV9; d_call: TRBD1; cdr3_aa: CASSGQGVGTEAFF; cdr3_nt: TGTGCCAGCAGCGGACAGGGTGTAGGCACTGAAGCTTTCTTT
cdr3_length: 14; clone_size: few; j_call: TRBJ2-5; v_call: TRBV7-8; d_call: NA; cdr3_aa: CASSLGRSQETQYF; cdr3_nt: TGTGCCAGCAGCTTGGGTCGGTCACAAGAGACCCAGTACTTC
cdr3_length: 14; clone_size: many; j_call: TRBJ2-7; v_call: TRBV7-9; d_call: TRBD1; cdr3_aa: CASSQGQATYEQYF; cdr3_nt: TGTGCCAGCAGCCAGGGACAGGCAACCTACGAGCAGTACTTC
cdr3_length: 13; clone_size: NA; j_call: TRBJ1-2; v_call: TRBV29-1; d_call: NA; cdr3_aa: CSRMGGNNYGYTF; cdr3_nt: TGCAGCAGGATGGGAGGGAATAACTATGGCTACACCTTC
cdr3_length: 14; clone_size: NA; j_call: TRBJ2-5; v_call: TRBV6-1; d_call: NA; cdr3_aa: CASRDGGYQETQYF; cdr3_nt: TGTGCCAGCAGGGATGGGGGGTACCAAGAGACCCAGTACTTC
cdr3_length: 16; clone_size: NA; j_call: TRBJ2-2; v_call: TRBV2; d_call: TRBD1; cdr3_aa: CASTGTGGLSTGELFF; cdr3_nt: TGTGCCAGCACCGGGACAGGGGGCCTCAGTACCGGGGAGCTGTTTTTT
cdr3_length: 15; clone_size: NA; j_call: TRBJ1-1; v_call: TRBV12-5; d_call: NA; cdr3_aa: CATLPGLRWGTEAFF; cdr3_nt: TGTGCCACCTTACCCGGACTACGTTGGGGGACTGAAGCTTTCTTT
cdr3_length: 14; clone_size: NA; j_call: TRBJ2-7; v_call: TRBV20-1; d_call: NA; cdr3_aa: CSARDATDLYEQYF; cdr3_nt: TGCAGTGCTAGAGATGCGACAGACCTTTACGAGCAGTACTTC
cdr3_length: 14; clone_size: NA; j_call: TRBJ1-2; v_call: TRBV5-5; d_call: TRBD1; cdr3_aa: CASSNGQGYYGYTF; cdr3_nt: TGTGCCAGCAGTAACGGACAGGGATACTATGGCTACACCTTC
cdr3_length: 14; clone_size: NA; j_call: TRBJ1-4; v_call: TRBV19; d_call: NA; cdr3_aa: CASSASSTNEKLFF; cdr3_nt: TGTGCCAGTAGTGCGTCCTCAACTAATGAAAAACTGTTTTTT
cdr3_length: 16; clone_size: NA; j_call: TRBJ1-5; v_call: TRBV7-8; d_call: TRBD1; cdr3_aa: CVSSLSDRGAGQPQHF; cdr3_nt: TGTGTCAGCAGCTTATCAGACAGGGGGGCGGGTCAGCCCCAGCATTTT
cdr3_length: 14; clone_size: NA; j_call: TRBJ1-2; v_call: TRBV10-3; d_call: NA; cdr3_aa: CAISEGAGNYGYTF; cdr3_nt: TGTGCCATCAGTGAGGGGGCGGGGAACTATGGCTACACCTTC
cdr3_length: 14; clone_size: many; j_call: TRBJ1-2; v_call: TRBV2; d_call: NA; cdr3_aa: CASSEGRGVYGYTF; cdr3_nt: TGTGCCAGCAGTGAAGGACGGGGCGTGTATGGCTACACCTTC
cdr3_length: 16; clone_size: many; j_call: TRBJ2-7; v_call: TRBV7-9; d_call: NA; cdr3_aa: CASSLPAVYGSYEQYF; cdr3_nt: TGTGCCAGCAGCTTACCCGCGGTATACGGGTCCTACGAGCAGTACTTC
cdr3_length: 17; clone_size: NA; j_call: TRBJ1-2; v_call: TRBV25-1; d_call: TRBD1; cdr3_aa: CASSYRRRTGGSYGYTF; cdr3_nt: TGTGCCAGCAGTTACCGCCGACGGACAGGGGGCTCCTATGGCTACACCTTC
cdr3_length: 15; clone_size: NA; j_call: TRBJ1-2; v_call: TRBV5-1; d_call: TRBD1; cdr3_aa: CASSRKQGAGYGYTF; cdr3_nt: TGCGCCAGCAGCCGGAAACAGGGGGCCGGGTATGGCTACACCTTC
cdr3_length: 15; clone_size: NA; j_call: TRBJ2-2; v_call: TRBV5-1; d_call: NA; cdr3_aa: CASSLDRTNTAELFF; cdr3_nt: TGCGCCAGCAGCTTGGACAGGACGAACACCGCGGAGCTGTTTTTT
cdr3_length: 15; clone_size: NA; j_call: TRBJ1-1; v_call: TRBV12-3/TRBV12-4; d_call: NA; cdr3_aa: CASSLGQGEGTEAFF; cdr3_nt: TGTGCCAGCAGTCTAGGGCAGGGTGAGGGGACTGAAGCTTTCTTT
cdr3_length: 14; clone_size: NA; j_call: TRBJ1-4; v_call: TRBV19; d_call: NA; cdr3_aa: CASSIPGITEKLFF; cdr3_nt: TGTGCCAGTAGTATTCCGGGGATCACGGAAAAACTGTTTTTT
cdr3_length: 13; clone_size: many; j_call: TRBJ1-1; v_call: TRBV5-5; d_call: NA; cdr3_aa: CASRRTVNTEAFF; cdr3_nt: TGTGCCAGCAGGCGGACAGTCAACACTGAAGCTTTCTTT
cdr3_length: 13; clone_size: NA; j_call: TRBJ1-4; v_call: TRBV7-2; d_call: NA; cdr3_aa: CASTSGGREKLFF; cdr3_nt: TGTGCCAGCACCTCGGGGGGTCGTGAAAAACTGTTTTTT
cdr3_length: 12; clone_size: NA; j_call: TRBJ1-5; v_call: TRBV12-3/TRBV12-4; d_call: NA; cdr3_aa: CAISPTNQPQHF; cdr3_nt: TGTGCCATCAGTCCCACCAATCAGCCCCAGCATTTT
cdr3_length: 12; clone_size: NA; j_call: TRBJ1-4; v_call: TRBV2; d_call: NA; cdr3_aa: CARGQQNEKLFF; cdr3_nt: TGTGCCCGCGGGCAGCAAAATGAAAAACTGTTTTTT
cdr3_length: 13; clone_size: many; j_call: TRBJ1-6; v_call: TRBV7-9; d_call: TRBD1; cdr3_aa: CASSQGVNSPLHF; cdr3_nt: TGTGCCAGCAGCCAGGGGGTCAATTCACCCCTCCACTTT
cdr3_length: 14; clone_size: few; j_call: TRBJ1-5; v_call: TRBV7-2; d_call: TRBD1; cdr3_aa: CASSLATGVQPQHF; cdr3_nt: TGTGCCAGCAGTTTGGCGACAGGGGTTCAGCCCCAGCATTTT
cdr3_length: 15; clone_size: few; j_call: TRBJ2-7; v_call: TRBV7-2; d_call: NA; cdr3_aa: CASSLDPDTSYEQYF; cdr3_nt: TGTGCCAGCAGCTTGGATCCGGACACCTCCTACGAGCAGTACTTC
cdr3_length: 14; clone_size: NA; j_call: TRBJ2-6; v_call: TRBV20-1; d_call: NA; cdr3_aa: CSAETRGGANVLTF; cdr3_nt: TGCAGTGCCGAAACCAGGGGTGGGGCCAACGTCCTGACTTTC
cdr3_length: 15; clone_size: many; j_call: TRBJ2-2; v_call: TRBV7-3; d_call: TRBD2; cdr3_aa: CASSPSGLNTGELFF; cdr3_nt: TGTGCCAGCAGTCCTAGCGGCCTGAACACCGGGGAGCTGTTTTTT